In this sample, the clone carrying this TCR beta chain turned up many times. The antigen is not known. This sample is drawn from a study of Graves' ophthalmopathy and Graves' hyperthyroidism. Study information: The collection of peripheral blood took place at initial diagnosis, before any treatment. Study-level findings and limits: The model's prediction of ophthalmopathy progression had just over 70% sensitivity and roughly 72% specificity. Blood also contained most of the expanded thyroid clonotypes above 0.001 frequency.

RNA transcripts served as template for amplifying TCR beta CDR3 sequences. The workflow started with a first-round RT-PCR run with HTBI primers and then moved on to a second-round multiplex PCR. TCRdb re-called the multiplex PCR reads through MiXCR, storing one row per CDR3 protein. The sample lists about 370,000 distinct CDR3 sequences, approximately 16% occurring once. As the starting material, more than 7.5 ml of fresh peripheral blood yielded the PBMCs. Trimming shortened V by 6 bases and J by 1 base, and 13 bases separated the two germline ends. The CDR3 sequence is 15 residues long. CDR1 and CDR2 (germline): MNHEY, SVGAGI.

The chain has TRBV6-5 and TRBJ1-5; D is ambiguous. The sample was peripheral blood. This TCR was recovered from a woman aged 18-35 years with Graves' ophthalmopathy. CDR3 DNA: TGTGCCAGCAGCCTGGGAGTCGCGAGCAATCAGCCCCAGCATTTT. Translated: CASSLGVASNQPQHF.